This TCR beta chain is drawn from a study of OX40 agonist ivuxolimab in advanced cancers. Overall study: Having had anti-PD-1, anti-PD-L1 or anti-CTLA-4 therapy before was allowed, and 40% to 45% had some.

Sequencing used immunoSEQ multiplex PCR; TCRdb keeps in-frame clones, though not all of them. The top ten hold 4.5% to 5.5% of the sample, which has over 40,000 clones, roughly 80% seen once. CDR3 length: 15 residues. The germline gives CDR1 SGHRS, CDR2 YFSETQ. V was clipped by 4 bases and J by 2 bases, with 12 bases between them. The receptor comes from an adult with an advanced solid tumor such as melanoma, head and neck, liver or kidney cancer. The V and J genes are TRBV5-1 and TRBJ2-2, with D tentatively TRBD1 or TRBD2 (5 bases each). This specimen consisted of CD4+ or CD8+ T cells sorted from blood, obtained in a trial of the OX40 agonist ivuxolimab. This CDR3 is CASSQGTANTGELFF. The CDR3, as DNA: TGCGCCAGCAGCCAAGGGACCGCAAACACCGGGGAGCTGTTTTTT.